This is a list of T cell receptor beta chains from one sample in a study of blood T cell repertoires in COVID-19. TCRdb keeps only in-frame clones here, not all; method: immunoSEQ multiplex PCR. The table lists more than 120,000 clones, roughly 88% of them singletons. The sequencing input was peripheral blood. Receptors originate from a human donor in a cohort sampled during active COVID-19. Both conserved end residues are part of each CDR3. A D gene is named only where the DNA matches it firmly.

V gene: TRBV6-5; D gene: TRBD1; J gene: TRBJ2-1; CDR3 DNA: TGTGCCAGCAGTTACCACGGACAGGGGTCCTACAATGAGCAGTTCTTC; CDR3 protein: CASSYHGQGSYNEQFF
V gene: TRBV6-5; D gene: -; J gene: TRBJ2-7; CDR3 DNA: TGTGCCAGCCTAGGTGGGGCTTCTCCAGACTACGAGCAGTACTTC; CDR3 protein: CASLGGASPDYEQYF
V gene: TRBV5-5; D gene: -; J gene: TRBJ2-3; CDR3 DNA: TGTGCCAGCAGCCCTAGACCGGTTACGGACACAGATACGCAGTATTTT; CDR3 protein: CASSPRPVTDTDTQYF
V gene: TRBV24-1; D gene: -; J gene: TRBJ2-3; CDR3 DNA: TGTGCCACCAGGGGGGGGGCCGGGGAGGATACGCAGTATTTT; CDR3 protein: CATRGGAGEDTQYF
V gene: TRBV4-1; D gene: -; J gene: TRBJ1-1; CDR3 DNA: TGCGCCAGCAGAGGCTCCTCAGACGTTAGGATCGCGGGCACTGAAGCTTTCTTT; CDR3 protein: CASRGSSDVRIAGTEAFF
V gene: TRBV6-5; D gene: -; J gene: TRBJ1-5; CDR3 DNA: TGTGCCAGCGGACCCCGGGGGGGAGGCAATCAGCCCCAGCATTTT; CDR3 protein: CASGPRGGGNQPQHF
V gene: TRBV6-6; D gene: -; J gene: TRBJ2-1; CDR3 DNA: TGTGCCAGCAGTTCCAGGGGGAGGAAATCCTACAATGAGCAGTTCTTC; CDR3 protein: CASSSRGRKSYNEQFF
V gene: TRBV7-9; D gene: -; J gene: TRBJ2-7; CDR3 DNA: TGTGCCAGCAGCTCGGGACTCGAGCAGTACTTC; CDR3 protein: CASSSGLEQYF
V gene: TRBV2; D gene: -; J gene: TRBJ1-2; CDR3 DNA: TGTGCCAGCAGTGTCCGCCCAGGGGACTATGGCTACACCTTC; CDR3 protein: CASSVRPGDYGYTF
V gene: TRBV28; D gene: -; J gene: TRBJ1-6; CDR3 DNA: TGTGCCAGCAGGACAGAAATTAATTCACCCCTCCACTTT; CDR3 protein: CASRTEINSPLHF
V gene: TRBV6-5; D gene: -; J gene: TRBJ2-5; CDR3 DNA: TGTGCCAGCAGTCCTACGGTCCACCAAGAGACCCAGTACTTC; CDR3 protein: CASSPTVHQETQYF
V gene: TRBV7-8; D gene: TRBD1; J gene: TRBJ2-7; CDR3 DNA: TGTGCCAGCAGCAAGGGCGGGACAGGAGTGTACGAGCAGTACTTC; CDR3 protein: CASSKGGTGVYEQYF
V gene: TRBV3-1/TRBV3-2; D gene: -; J gene: TRBJ2-1; CDR3 DNA: TGTGCCAGCAGCCGGAGGGGGGGAATCAATGAGCAGTTCTTC; CDR3 protein: CASSRRGGINEQFF
V gene: TRBV19; D gene: -; J gene: TRBJ1-4; CDR3 DNA: TGTGCCAGTAGTATAAGACAGACTGCAACTAATGAAAAACTGTTTTTT; CDR3 protein: CASSIRQTATNEKLFF
V gene: TRBV2; D gene: -; J gene: TRBJ2-3; CDR3 DNA: TGTGCCAGCAGTGAAGCGTTGGTTAGCCCAAGTAGCCCTTTT; CDR3 protein: CASSEALVSPSSPF
V gene: TRBV19; D gene: -; J gene: TRBJ2-7; CDR3 DNA: TGTGCCAGTAGTCCTAGGGGCCACCGGACCTACGAGCAGTACTTC; CDR3 protein: CASSPRGHRTYEQYF
V gene: TRBV6-5; D gene: TRBD1; J gene: TRBJ1-5; CDR3 DNA: TGTGCCAGCAGAGATGGGACAGGGACGTTTCAGCCCCAGCATTTT; CDR3 protein: CASRDGTGTFQPQHF
V gene: TRBV5-1; D gene: TRBD1; J gene: TRBJ2-2; CDR3 DNA: TGCGCCAGCAGCCACGCCGGGACAGCGAACACCGGGGAGCTGTTTTTT; CDR3 protein: CASSHAGTANTGELFF